The clone carrying this TCR beta chain turned up a few times. Antigen unknown. The data derive from a study of cytomegalovirus exposure and HLA in healthy donors. PCR amplification relied on 60 Vbeta primers (plus 13 Jbeta primers). Assay: immunoSEQ multiplex PCR; the TCRdb copy retains only in-frame clones and omits some. This table has over 150,000 clones, around 82% appearing once. The V gene's germline CDR1 is SGHRS and CDR2 YFSETQ. CDR3 length equals 15 residues. The V and J ends lost 2 bases and 1 base, in that order; junction bases with no gene match: 4. The study's findings and limits: TCR beta chains numbering roughly 150 were designated cytomegalovirus-associated.

Sample: PBMCs. The receptor was isolated from a woman aged 25-40 years in good health and CMV-seronegative. J is TRBJ2-3 and V is TRBV5-1; 7 bases match TRBD2. In DNA form, the CDR3 reads TGCGCCAGCAGCTTCGGCGGGAGTGGCACAGATACGCAGTATTTT. Translating gives CASSFGGSGTDTQYF.